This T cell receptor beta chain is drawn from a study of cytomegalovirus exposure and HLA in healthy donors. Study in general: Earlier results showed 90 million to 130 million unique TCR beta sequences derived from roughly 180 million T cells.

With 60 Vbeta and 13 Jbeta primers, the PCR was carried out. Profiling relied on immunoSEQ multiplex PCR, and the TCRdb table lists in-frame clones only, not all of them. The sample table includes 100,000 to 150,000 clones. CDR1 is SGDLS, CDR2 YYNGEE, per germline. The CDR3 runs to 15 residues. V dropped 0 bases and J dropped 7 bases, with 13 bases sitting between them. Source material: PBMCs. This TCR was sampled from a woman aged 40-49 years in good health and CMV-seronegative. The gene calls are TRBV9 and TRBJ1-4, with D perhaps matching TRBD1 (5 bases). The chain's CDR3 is CASSVANRKSEKLFF. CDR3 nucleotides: TGTGCCAGCAGCGTAGCTAACAGGAAGAGTGAAAAACTGTTTTTT.